The 2 T cell receptor beta chains presented below share a single source sample, sequenced in a study of neurological immune-mediated disorders. As to time point: technical triplicate 1. One entry per CDR3 protein results from TCRdb running MiXCR on the 5' RACE reads. The data contain about 36,000 distinct CDR3 sequences, around 10% of them singletons. Input material: PBMCs. These receptors originate from a man aged 60 to 75 with HTLV-1-associated myelopathy (HAM/TSP).

This clonotype occurred many times. The chain links TRBV29-1 to TRBJ1-1, with D maybe TRBD1 (5 bases). The CDR3 sequence is 13 residues long. V was trimmed by 5 bases and J by 5 bases, leaving 15 bases between them. Germline-derived CDR1 and CDR2 are SQVTM and ANQGSEA. In DNA form, the CDR3 reads TGCAGCGTTAGTGATGGGGGGACGACTGAAGCTTTCTTT. The encoded protein is CSVSDGGTTEAFF. The whole variable domain, remainder taken from reference TRBV29-1 and TRBJ1-1, is SAVISQKPSRDICQRGTSLTIQCQVDSQVTMMFWYRQQPGQSLTLIATANQGSEATYESGFVIDKFPISRPNLTFSTLTVSNMSPEDSSIYLCSVSDGGTTEAFFGQGTRLTVV.

The sample holds many counts of this clonotype. V usage is TRBV5-1 and J usage is TRBJ1-1; D gene ambiguous. The V gene's germline CDR1 is SGHRS and CDR2 YFSETQ. V lost 1 base to trimming and J lost 1 base, with 8 bases between them. CDR3 length: 14 amino acids. The DNA for the CDR3 is TGCGCCAGCAGCTTGCAGTCAGGGAACACTGAAGCTTTCTTT. It translates to CASSLQSGNTEAFF.